Reported below is one T cell receptor beta chain. Its antigen is not known. This record comes from a study of cytomegalovirus exposure and HLA in healthy donors. Study conclusions and caveats: Some V segments, TRBV6-2 and TRBV6-3 among them, were indistinguishable and were therefore excluded. Later findings reportedly placed an Asian-associated ancestry cluster below the roughly 670-donor mean for N-insertions.

This PCR relied on a set of 60 Vbeta primers and 13 Jbeta primers. Profiled with immunoSEQ multiplex PCR; TCRdb holds only in-frame clones, not every one. The sample has under 200,000 clones, over 75% seen once; the top ten hold 1.5% to 2%. CDR1 is MNHEY, CDR2 SVGAGI, per germline. The CDR3 runs to 14 residues. Trimming cost V 5 bases and J 3 bases, with 14 bases left between them. The TCR originated in a woman between 18 and 29 years old in good health and CMV-seronegative. The sample taken for sequencing was PBMCs. The rearrangement joins TRBV6-5 to TRBJ2-7, with a possible D match to TRBD1 (6 bases). The CDR3 DNA is TGTGCCAGCAGTCAAAGGGACATCGGCTACGAGCAGTACTTC. Translation gives CASSQRDIGYEQYF.